This T cell receptor beta chain emerged from a study of Tregs in tolerant kidney transplant recipients (dated by TCRdb to about 2019). A note on the overall study: The transplants used related donors with nonmyeloablative bone marrow transplantation, and mixed chimerism in the human trials was transient. The study used TCRbeta sequencing to identify donor-specific regulatory T cells before combined kidney and bone marrow transplantation, then tracked those cells after transplant. Overall results and qualifications from the work: In tolerant patients, the expansion of donor-specific Tregs was greater than global Treg expansion, suggesting that the expansion was antigen-driven rather than nonspecific. Expanding Tregs with activated donor B cells appeared to identify the most biologically relevant and donor-specific TCRbeta repertoire. PCR primers changed over time for some patients, so nucleotide-level comparison across those patients' samples was not possible. The study was constrained by small patient numbers, and validation of the findings is required in larger populations and under other immunosuppression protocols. Although technical replication error seemed to be minimal, the question of biological reproducibility was not addressed directly.

Genomic DNA was extracted from sorted cells with the QIAGEN DNeasy Blood and Tissue Kit for TCRbeta CDR3 sequencing. High-throughput TCRbeta CDR3 sequencing was carried out commercially through immunoSEQ, with PCR amplification with bias correction and internal controls included. The study's own analysis went as follows. Unique productive TCRbeta sequences were defined by CDR3 nucleotide sequence when primers matched and otherwise by CDR3 amino acid sequence together with Vbeta and Jbeta genes. To correct for sorting error, sequences found in more than one sorted population at a frequency ratio of 2:1 or less were discarded, and the remaining shared sequences were assigned to the population with the higher frequency. A sequence was defined as donor-reactive if the sequence was expanded at least 5-fold in CFSE-low cells compared with unstimulated cells and had a frequency of at least 0.01% in CFSE-low cells. Jensen-Shannon divergence calculated on the top 100 TCRbeta sequences ranked by frequency was used to measure repertoire divergence. For samples with multiple sequencing runs, sorting error was corrected in each run separately before the runs were combined. The source is immuneACCESS, and TCRdb retained only in-frame sequences with V and J called. Part of the clones is not carried over; for the studies checked, unresolved V genes explain less than half of this, and the remainder is unexplained. V and J calls and clone size are as listed in that table; D and trimming were resolved from the DNA. This sample is represented by tens of thousands of clones; roughly 98% of them were singletons. The top ten clonotypes cover 0.34% of the sample.

Spanning cysteine to phenylalanine, the CDR3 consists of 16 amino acids. Solely the CDR3 DNA is kept, with 48 bases framed from the first base. At the junction V is shortened by 4 bases and J by 4 bases; bases outside the gene matches: 8. As for this clone: No antigen is known for it. No base-level quality is on record; no much larger clone is a single base apart.

Taken with the paper, the label for time point translates to: blood sample drawn before combined kidney and bone marrow transplant. Unstimulated Tregs (CD4+CD25+CD127-), CD4+ non-Tregs (CD4+CD25-), CD4 and CD8 cells were FACS-sorted from thawed PBMCs. Prior to Treg sorting, thawed PBMCs were rested overnight with about 200 IU/ml IL-2 at 37 degrees C. The patients were 4 recipients of combined kidney and bone marrow transplants from the ITN036ST trial, and samples were available only for these trial subjects. Healthy control blood was processed to PBMCs with a Ficoll density gradient and then cryopreserved, whereas patient PBMCs were collected both before and after transplant.

Specimen: Tregs from blood, collected before the transplant. Recombination joined TRBV23-1 with TRBJ2-3, with 10 bases aligning to TRBD2. TRBV23-1 is placed among ORFs of uncertain function. This receptor was obtained from a human donor who received a combined kidney and bone marrow transplant. The nucleotide sequence reads as follows: TGCGCCAGCAGTCCCCGACTAGCGGGCAGGGCAGATACGCAGTATTTT. Its translation is CASSPRLAGRADTQYF.